Included here is one TCR beta chain sequence, with context. Assay: immunoSEQ multiplex PCR; the TCRdb copy retains only in-frame clones and omits some. The sample yields about 110,000 clones, about 90% seen once. The entry originates in a study of T cell changes during pregnancy in multiple sclerosis. Looked up from germline, CDR1 is GTSNPN and CDR2 is SVGIG (reference sequence). The CDR3 spans 14 residues. V lost 5 bases, J lost 5 bases, and 18 bases lay in between. The source was peripheral blood, collected before pregnancy. This clonotype originated in a female donor with multiple sclerosis, enrolled in a pregnancy study. The V call is TRBV30, the J call TRBJ2-5, with D possibly TRBD2 on 6 matching bases. CDR3 protein: CAWGGLPVGETQYF. CDR3 bases: TGTGCCTGGGGGGGACTCCCAGTAGGTGAGACCCAGTACTTC. Full variable domain (missing parts from reference TRBV30 and TRBJ2-5): SQTIHQWPATLVQPVGSPLSLECTVEGTSNPNLYWYRQAAGRGLQLLFYSVGIGQISSEVPQNLSASRPQDRQFILSSKKLLLSDSGFYLCAWGGLPVGETQYFGPGTRLLVL.